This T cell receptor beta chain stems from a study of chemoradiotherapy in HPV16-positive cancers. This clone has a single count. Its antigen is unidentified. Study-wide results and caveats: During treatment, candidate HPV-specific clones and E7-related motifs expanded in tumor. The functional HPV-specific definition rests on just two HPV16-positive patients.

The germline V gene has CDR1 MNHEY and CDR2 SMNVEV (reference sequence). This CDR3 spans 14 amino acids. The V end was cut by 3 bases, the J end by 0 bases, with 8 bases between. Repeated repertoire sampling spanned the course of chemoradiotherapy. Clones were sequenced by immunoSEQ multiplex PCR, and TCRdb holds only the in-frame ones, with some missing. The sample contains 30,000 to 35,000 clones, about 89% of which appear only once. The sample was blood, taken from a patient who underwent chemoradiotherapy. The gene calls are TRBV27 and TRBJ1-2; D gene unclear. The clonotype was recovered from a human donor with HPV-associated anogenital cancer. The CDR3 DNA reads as TGTGCCAGCAGTTTGTCAGGCACTAACTATGGCTACACCTTC. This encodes CASSLSGTNYGYTF.